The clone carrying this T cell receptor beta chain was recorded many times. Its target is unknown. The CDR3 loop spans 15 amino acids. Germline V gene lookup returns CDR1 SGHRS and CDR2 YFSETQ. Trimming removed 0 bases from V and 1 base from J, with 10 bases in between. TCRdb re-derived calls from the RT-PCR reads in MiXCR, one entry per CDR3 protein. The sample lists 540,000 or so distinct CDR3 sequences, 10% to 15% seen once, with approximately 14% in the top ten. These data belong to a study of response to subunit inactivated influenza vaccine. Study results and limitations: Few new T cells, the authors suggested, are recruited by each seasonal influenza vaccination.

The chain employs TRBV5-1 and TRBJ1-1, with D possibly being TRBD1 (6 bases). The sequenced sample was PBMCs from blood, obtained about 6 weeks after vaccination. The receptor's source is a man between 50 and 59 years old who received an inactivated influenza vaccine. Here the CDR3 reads CASSLGAGQNTEAFF. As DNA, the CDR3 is TGCGCCAGCAGCTTGGGGGCGGGACAGAACACTGAAGCTTTCTTT.